Given below is one TCR beta chain in context. What this receptor recognizes is not known. No clone much larger than this one lies a single base away; base qualities are absent. Preparation of the library involved the immunoSEQ multiplex PCR assay. The source is immuneACCESS, and TCRdb retained only in-frame sequences with V and J called. Part of the clones is not carried over; for the studies checked, unresolved V genes explain less than half of this, and the remainder is unexplained. In all, the sample holds approximately 36,000 clones, and 85% to 95% of those were seen once. Clones ranked in the top ten supply over 0.4% of the sample. The data are from a study of T cell changes during pregnancy in multiple sclerosis (dated by TCRdb to 2018 to 2020). With respect to the entire study: The study examined how the T cell repertoire changed over the course of pregnancy in women with multiple sclerosis.

Taken from cysteine to phenylalanine, the CDR3 has 16 residues. The retained sequence is limited to the CDR3, 48 bases, with the frame set at the first base. For CDR1 and CDR2, the germline V gene lists SGHNT and YENEEA. Between the V and J ends, shortened by 0 bases and 3 bases respectively, the junction contains 12 bases. Recombination linked TRBV11-3 to TRBJ2-1; the D region possibly corresponds to TRBD1 (5 bases align). Sample: CD4+ T cells from peripheral blood mononuclear cells, taken in the first trimester of pregnancy. This receptor was obtained from a female donor with multiple sclerosis, enrolled in a pregnancy study. The base sequence is TGTGCCAGCAGCTTAGAGGCCCCGCAGGGCTACAATGAGCAGTTCTTC. It encodes CASSLEAPQGYNEQFF.